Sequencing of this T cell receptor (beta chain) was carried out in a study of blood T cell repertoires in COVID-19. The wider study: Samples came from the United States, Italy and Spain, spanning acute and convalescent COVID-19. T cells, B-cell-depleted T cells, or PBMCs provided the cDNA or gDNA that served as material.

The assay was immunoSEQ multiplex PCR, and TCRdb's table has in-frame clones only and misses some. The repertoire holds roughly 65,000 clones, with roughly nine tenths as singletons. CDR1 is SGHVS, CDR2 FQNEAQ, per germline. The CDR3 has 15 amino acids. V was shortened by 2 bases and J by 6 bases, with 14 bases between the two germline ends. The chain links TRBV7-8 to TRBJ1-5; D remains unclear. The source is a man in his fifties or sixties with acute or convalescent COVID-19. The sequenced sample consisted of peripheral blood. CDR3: CASSLYGNPGQPQHF. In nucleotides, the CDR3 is TGTGCCAGCAGCTTATACGGGAATCCCGGTCAGCCCCAGCATTTT.